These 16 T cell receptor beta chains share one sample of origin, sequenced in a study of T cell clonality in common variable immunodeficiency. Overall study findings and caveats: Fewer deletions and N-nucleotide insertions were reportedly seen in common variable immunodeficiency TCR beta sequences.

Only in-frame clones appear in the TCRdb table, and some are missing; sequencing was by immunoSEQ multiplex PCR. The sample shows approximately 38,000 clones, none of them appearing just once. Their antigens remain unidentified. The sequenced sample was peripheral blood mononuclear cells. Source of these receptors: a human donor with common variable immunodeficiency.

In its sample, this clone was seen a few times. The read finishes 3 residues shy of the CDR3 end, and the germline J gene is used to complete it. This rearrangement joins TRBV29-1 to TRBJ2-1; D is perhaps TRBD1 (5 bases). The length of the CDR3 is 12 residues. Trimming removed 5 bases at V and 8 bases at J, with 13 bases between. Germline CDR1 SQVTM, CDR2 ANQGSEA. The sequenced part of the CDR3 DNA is TGCAGCGTTAGGCAGGGCTGGGATGAG. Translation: CSVRQGWDE. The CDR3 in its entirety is CSVRQGWDEQFF.

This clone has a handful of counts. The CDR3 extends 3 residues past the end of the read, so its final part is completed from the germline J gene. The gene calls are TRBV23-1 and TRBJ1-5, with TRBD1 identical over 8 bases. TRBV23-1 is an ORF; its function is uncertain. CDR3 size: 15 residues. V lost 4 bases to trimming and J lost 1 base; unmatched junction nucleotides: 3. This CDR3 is CASSLRQGSNQPQHF. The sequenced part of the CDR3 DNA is TGCGCCAGCAGTCTACGACAGGGGAGCAATCAGCCC.

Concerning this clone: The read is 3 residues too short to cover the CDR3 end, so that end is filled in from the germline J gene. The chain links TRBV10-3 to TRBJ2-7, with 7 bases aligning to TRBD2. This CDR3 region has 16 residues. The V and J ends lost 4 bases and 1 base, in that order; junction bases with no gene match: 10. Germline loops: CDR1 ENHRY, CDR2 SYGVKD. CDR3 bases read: TGTGCCATCAGTGGTTCGGGCGGGAGTTCATCCTACGAG. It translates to CAISGSGGSSSYE. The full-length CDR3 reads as CAISGSGGSSSYEQYF.

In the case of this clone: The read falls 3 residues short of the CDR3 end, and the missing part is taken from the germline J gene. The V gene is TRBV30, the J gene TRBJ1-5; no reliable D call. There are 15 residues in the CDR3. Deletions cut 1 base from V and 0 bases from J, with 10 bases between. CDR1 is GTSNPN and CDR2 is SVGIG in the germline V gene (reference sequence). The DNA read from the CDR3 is TGTGCCTGGAGTGCCGCCAGGCTTAGCAATCAGCCC. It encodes CAWSAARLSNQP. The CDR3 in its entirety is CAWSAARLSNQPQHF.

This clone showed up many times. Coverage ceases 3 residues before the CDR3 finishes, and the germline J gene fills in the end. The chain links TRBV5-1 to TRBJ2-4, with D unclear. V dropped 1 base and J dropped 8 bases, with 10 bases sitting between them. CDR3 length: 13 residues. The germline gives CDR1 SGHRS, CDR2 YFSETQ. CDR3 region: CASSLSPEDIQYF. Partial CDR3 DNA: TGCGCCAGCAGCTTGTCCCCTGAGGACATT.

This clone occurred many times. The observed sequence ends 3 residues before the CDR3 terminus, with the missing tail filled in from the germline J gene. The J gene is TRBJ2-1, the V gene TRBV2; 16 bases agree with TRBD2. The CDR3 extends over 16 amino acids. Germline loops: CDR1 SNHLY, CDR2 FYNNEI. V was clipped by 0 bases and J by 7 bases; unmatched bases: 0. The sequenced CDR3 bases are TGTGCCAGCAGTGAAGCGGGACTAGCGGGAGGGAATGAG. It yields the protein CASSEAGLAGGNE. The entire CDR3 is CASSEAGLAGGNEQFF.

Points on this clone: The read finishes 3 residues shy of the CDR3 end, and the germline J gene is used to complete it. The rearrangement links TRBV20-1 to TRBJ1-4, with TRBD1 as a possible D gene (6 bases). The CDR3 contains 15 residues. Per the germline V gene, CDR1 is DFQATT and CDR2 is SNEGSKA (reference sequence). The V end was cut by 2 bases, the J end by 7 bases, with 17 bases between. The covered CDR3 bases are TGCAGTGCTAGAAGCCGGGATGGGGGCGGTGAAAAA. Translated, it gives CSARSRDGGGEK. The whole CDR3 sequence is CSARSRDGGGEKLFF.

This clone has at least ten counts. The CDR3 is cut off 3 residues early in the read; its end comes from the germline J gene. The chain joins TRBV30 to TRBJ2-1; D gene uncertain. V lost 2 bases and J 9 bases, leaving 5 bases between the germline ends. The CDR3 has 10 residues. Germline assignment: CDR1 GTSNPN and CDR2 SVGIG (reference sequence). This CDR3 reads CAWSYFEQFF. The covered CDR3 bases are TGTGCCTGGAGTTATTTTGAG.

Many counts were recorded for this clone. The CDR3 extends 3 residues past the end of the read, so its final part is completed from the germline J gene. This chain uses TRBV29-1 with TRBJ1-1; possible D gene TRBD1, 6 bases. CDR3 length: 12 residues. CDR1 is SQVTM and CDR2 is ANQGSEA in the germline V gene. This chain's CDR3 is CSVLTGTLKAFF. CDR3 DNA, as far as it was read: TGCAGCGTTTTGACAGGAACACTGAAA.

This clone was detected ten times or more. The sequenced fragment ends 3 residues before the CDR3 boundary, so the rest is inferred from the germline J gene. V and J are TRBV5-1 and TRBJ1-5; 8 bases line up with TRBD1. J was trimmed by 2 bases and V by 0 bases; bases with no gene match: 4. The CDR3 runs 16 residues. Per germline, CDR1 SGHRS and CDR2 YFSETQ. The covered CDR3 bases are TGCGCCAGCAGCTTGGAGGGGACAGGTGGCAATCAGCCC. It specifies CASSLEGTGGNQP. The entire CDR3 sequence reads CASSLEGTGGNQPQHF.

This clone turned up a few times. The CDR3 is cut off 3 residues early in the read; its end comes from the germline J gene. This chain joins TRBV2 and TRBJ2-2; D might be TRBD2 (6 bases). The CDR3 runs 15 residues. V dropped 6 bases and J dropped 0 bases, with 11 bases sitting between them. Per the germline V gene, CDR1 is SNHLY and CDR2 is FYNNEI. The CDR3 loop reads CASRRDSANTGELFF. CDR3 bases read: TGTGCCAGCAGGCGGGATTCCGCGAACACCGGGGAG.

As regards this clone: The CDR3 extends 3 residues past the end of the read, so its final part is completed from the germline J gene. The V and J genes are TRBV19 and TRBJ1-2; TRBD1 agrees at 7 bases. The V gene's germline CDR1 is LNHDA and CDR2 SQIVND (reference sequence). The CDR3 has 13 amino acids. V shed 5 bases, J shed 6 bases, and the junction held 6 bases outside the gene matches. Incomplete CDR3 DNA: TGTGCCAGTAGTCGCCGACAGGGTGATGGC. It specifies CASSRRQGDG. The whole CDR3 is CASSRRQGDGYTF.

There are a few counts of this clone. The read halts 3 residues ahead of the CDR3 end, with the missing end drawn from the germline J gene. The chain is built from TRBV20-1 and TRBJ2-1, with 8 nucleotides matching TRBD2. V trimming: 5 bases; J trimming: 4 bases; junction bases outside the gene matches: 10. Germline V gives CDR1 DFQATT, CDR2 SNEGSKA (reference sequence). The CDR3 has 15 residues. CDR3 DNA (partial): TGCAGTGCTGTGCCTTCTGAGCGGGGGTACAATGAG. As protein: CSAVPSERGYNE. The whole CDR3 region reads CSAVPSERGYNEQFF.

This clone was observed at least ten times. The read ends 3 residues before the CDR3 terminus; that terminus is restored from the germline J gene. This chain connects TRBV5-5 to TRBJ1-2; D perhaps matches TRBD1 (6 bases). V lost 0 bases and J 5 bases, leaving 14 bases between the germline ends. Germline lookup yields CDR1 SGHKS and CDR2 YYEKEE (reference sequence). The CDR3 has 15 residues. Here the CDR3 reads CASSLAAGGGYGYTF. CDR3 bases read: TGTGCCAGCAGCTTGGCTGCTGGGGGCGGATATGGC. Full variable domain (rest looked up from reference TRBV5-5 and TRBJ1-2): DAGVTQSPTHLIKTRGQQVTLRCSPISGHKSVSWYQQVLGQGPQFIFQYYEKEERGRGNFPDRFSARQFPNYSSELNVNALLLGDSALYLCASSLAAGGGYGYTFGSGTRLTVV.

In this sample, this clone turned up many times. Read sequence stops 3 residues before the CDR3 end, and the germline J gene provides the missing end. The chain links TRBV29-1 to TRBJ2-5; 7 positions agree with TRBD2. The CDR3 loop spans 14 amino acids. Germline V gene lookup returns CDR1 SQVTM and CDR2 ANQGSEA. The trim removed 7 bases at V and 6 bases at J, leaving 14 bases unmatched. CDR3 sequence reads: CSATHWGGEQTQYF. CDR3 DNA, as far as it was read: TGCAGCGCGACACATTGGGGGGGAGAACAGACC.

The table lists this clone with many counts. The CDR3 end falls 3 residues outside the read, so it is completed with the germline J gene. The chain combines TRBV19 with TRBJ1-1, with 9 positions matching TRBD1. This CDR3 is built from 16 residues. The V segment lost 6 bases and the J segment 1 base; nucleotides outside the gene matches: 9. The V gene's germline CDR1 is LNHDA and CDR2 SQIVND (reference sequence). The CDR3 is CASRLGTGTGNTEAFF. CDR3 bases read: TGTGCCAGTAGACTAGGGACAGGGACGGGGAACACTGAA.